This paragraph covers one TCR beta chain sequence. This record comes from a study of blood T cell repertoires in COVID-19. About the study: From the United States, Italy and Spain came samples of acute and convalescent COVID-19. The cDNA or gDNA used as material had been derived from T cells, B-cell-depleted T cells, or PBMCs.

Germline CDR1 is MNHEY and CDR2 is SMNVEV (reference sequence). V shed 5 bases, J shed 7 bases, and the junction held 3 bases outside the gene matches. The CDR3 has 13 residues. The method was immunoSEQ multiplex PCR; TCRdb's version includes in-frame clones alone and lacks a portion of them. The sample contains about 170,000 clones, roughly 86% of which appear only once. The sequence came from a man between 35 and 55 years old who had recovered from COVID-19. This rearrangement joins TRBV27 to TRBJ2-1; 9 positions match TRBD2. The sequencing sample was made of peripheral blood. The CDR3 spells CASSVTSGNEQFF. The CDR3 nucleotides are TGTGCCAGCAGTGTGACTAGCGGTAATGAGCAGTTCTTC.